This T cell receptor beta chain is drawn from a study of T-cell reconstitution after alpha-beta-depleted transplantation in children. Per germline, CDR1 SGHRS and CDR2 YFSETQ. The length of the CDR3 is 16 residues. Trimming stripped 0 bases from V and 4 bases from J, with 16 bases between. A TCRbeta library incorporating unique molecular identifiers was prepared. TCRdb reprocessed the PCR reads via MiXCR and lists one record per CDR3 protein. The sample yields 200,000 to 250,000 distinct CDR3 sequences, around 10% seen once. This clonotype was counted ten times or more. This chain joins TRBV5-1 and TRBJ1-2; tentatively, D is TRBD1 (5 bases). The source material was PBMCs from the stem cell graft donor, sampled from the stem cell graft. The TCR was taken from a human donor who donated a stem cell graft to a child with acute lymphoblastic leukemia. This CDR3 reads CASSLGRAGGTYGYTF. CDR3 nucleotides: TGCGCCAGCAGCTTGGGCCGGGCTGGGGGAACCTATGGCTACACCTTC. Supplemented by reference TRBV5-1 and TRBJ1-2, the full variable domain reads KAGVTQTPRYLIKTRGQQVTLSCSPISGHRSVSWYQQTPGQGLQFLFEYFSETQRNKGNFPGRFSGRQFSNSRSEMNVSTLELGDSALYLCASSLGRAGGTYGYTFGSGTRLTVV.